These 28 T cell receptor beta chains came from one sample sequenced in a study of T-cell memory formation after mild COVID-19. A single record per CDR3 protein comes from TCRdb applying MiXCR to the 5' RACE reads. The table records about 350,000 distinct CDR3 sequences, roughly 15% of them present only once. Sequenced material: PBMCs or a T cell subset sorted from them (not recorded which). The receptors shown here come from a young man who had mild COVID-19 (a few samples of this study predate the infection). Cell type and time point are not known.

This clonotype was detected only a few times. The chain joins TRBV6-2 or TRBV6-3 to TRBJ1-2; D perhaps matches TRBD1 (5 bases). The V end lost 5 bases, the J end lost 2 bases, and 18 bases lay between the germline ends. Germline loops: CDR1 MNHEY, CDR2 SVGEGT. This CDR3 comprises 16 residues. The DNA of the CDR3 is TGTGCCAGCAGTCGCACGCGGGGCAGTTCAAACTATGGCTACACCTTC. Residues: CASSRTRGSSNYGYTF.

The chain uses TRBV20-1 and TRBJ1-2; D is uncertain. This CDR3 has 12 amino acids. V was cut by 3 bases and J by 2 bases, with 7 bases left in between. From germline, CDR1 is DFQATT and CDR2 SNEGSKA (reference sequence). For the CDR3, the DNA is TGCAGTGCTAGGAGTGTAAACTATGGCTACACCTTC. As protein: CSARSVNYGYTF.

This clonotype was observed many times. The CDR3 spells CASSLGRTGELFF. In DNA, the CDR3 is TGTGCCAGCAGTTTAGGGCGGACCGGGGAGCTGTTTTTT. The gene calls are TRBV12-3 or TRBV12-4 and TRBJ2-2; D is undetermined. The CDR3 contains 13 residues. V lost 1 base and J 5 bases, leaving 5 bases between the germline ends.

The chain joins TRBV21-1 to TRBJ2-3; the table's D call, TRBD2, was not checked against the DNA. TRBV21-1 is described as a pseudogene. The CDR3 length is 17 residues. The CDR3 sequence is CASSKPAGGPKADTQYF. CDR3 in DNA: TGTGCCAGCAGCAAACCAGCGGGGGGGCCTAAGGCAGATACGCAGTATTTT.

This clonotype has just a few counts. The chain is built from TRBV4-2 and TRBJ1-3, with no clear D. The V gene's germline CDR1 is LGHNA and CDR2 YNFKEQ. V dropped 0 bases and J dropped 7 bases, with 7 bases sitting between them. This CDR3 spans 13 amino acids. CDR3 sequence: CASSQEYVNTIYF. In nucleotides, the CDR3 is TGTGCCAGCAGCCAAGAATACGTCAACACCATATATTTT.

The genes are TRBV5-1 and TRBJ1-2; unclear D gene. From germline, CDR1 is SGHRS and CDR2 YFSETQ. Trimming shortened V by 5 bases and J by 4 bases, and 9 bases separated the two germline ends. The CDR3 runs to 12 residues. For the CDR3, the DNA is TGCGCCAGCAGGCAGCAAACCTATGGCTACACCTTC. Translating gives CASRQQTYGYTF.

This clonotype has a count of ten or more. V and J are TRBV20-1 and TRBJ2-3; D is undetermined. Germline CDR1 DFQATT, CDR2 SNEGSKA (reference sequence). V lost 1 base and J 3 bases, leaving 5 bases between the germline ends. This CDR3 has 12 residues. CDR3 in amino acids: CSARVRTDTQYF. CDR3 bases: TGCAGTGCTAGAGTACGGACAGATACGCAGTATTTT.

V usage is TRBV5-1 and J usage is TRBJ2-3; no clear D. The CDR3 runs 12 residues. V was clipped by 1 base and J by 6 bases, with 6 bases between them. In germline, CDR1 is SGHRS, CDR2 YFSETQ. CDR3 amino acids: CASSLTDDTQYF. In DNA form, the CDR3 reads TGCGCCAGCAGCTTGACTGACGATACGCAGTATTTT.

This clonotype was seen repeatedly, ten times or more. The chain has TRBV4-1 and TRBJ1-5, with D possibly TRBD1 on 5 matching bases. Germline V gene lookup returns CDR1 MGHRA and CDR2 YSYEKL. The CDR3 is made up of 13 amino acids. V was trimmed by 3 bases and J by 11 bases, leaving 14 bases between them. The CDR3 DNA is TGCGCCAGCAGCCACGACCCCCAGGGTTCCCAGCATTTT. Its translation: CASSHDPQGSQHF.

This clonotype was counted a few times. CDR3 in amino acids: CASWTGGYGYTF. The CDR3 DNA reads TGTGCCAGCTGGACAGGGGGCTATGGCTACACCTTC. The chain joins TRBV6-1 to TRBJ1-2, with 10 bases aligning to TRBD1. The CDR3 spans 12 residues. The ends lost 8 bases at V and 4 bases at J; junction bases unmatched: 1. CDR1 and CDR2 (germline): MNHNS, SASEGT.

This clonotype was seen more than once but under ten times. The CDR3 reads CASSFGPTGDYEQYF. For the CDR3, the DNA is TGTGCCAGCAGCTTTGGACCCACAGGGGACTACGAGCAGTACTTC. The rearrangement joins TRBV11-2 to TRBJ2-7; 7 nucleotides line up with TRBD1. The CDR3 runs 15 residues. Germline CDR1 is SGHAT and CDR2 is FQNNGV. With 3 bases clipped from V and 3 bases from J, the junction kept 8 bases outside the gene matches.

This clonotype showed up just a few times. CDR3 protein: CSVRVDTYNEQFF. The CDR3 DNA follows: TGCAGCGTTAGGGTTGACACCTACAATGAGCAGTTCTTC. The chain combines TRBV29-1 with TRBJ2-1; no reliable D call. Germline CDR1 reads SQVTM; CDR2 reads ANQGSEA. This CDR3 spans 13 amino acids. V lost 5 bases and J 2 bases, leaving 10 bases between the germline ends.

This clonotype was counted at least ten times. The chain couples TRBV7-2 to TRBJ1-5; D not certain. Looked up from germline, CDR1 is SGHTA and CDR2 is FQGNSA. CDR3 length: 16 residues. Trimming removed 1 base at V and 0 bases at J, with 10 bases between. The CDR3 DNA sequence: TGTGCCAGCAGCTTAGACTCAGCGTATAGCAATCAGCCCCAGCATTTT. This translates into CASSLDSAYSNQPQHF.

J is TRBJ1-6 and V is TRBV7-9; D ambiguous. Trimming left V 5 bases short and J 11 bases short, with 10 bases between. The CDR3 length is 12 residues. The germline CDR1 and CDR2 sequences are SEHNR and FQNEAQ (reference sequence). DNA of the CDR3: TGTGCCAGCAGCCAGGTTGAAGCACCCCTCCACTTT. It codes for CASSQVEAPLHF. Full variable domain (rest looked up from reference TRBV7-9 and TRBJ1-6): DTGVSQNPRHKITKRGQNVTFRCDPISEHNRLYWYRQTLGQGPEFLTYFQNEAQLEKSRLLSDRFSAERPKGSFSTLEIQRTEQGDSAMYLCASSQVEAPLHFGNGTRLTVT.

The J gene is TRBJ2-3, the V gene TRBV5-1, with 10 nucleotides matching TRBD2. After removal of 4 bases from V and 8 bases from J, the junction contained 7 bases not matched to a gene. In germline, CDR1 is SGHRS, CDR2 YFSETQ. The CDR3 spans 14 residues. In nucleotides, the CDR3 is TGCGCCAGCAGCGACGGACTAGCGGCGGGTACGCAGTATTTT. Translated: CASSDGLAAGTQYF. The whole variable domain, filled in from reference TRBV5-1 and TRBJ2-3, reads KAGVTQTPRYLIKTRGQQVTLSCSPISGHRSVSWYQQTPGQGLQFLFEYFSETQRNKGNFPGRFSGRQFSNSRSEMNVSTLELGDSALYLCASSDGLAAGTQYFGPGTRLTVL.

The CDR3 DNA follows: TGTGCCAGCAGCCATAGGGATGGTAGACCCGAAGCTTTCTTT. It translates to CASSHRDGRPEAFF. V is TRBV3-1 and J is TRBJ1-1; D ambiguous. V dropped 3 bases and J dropped 8 bases, with 16 bases sitting between them. Germline V gives CDR1 LGHDT, CDR2 YNNKEL (reference sequence). The CDR3 has 14 amino acids.

This clonotype appeared a few times. The V call is TRBV28, the J call TRBJ2-7; D not resolved. The CDR3 spans 12 residues. The V and J ends lost 6 bases and 3 bases respectively, with 9 bases between them. Germline CDR1 is MDHEN and CDR2 is SYDVKM. Written as DNA, the CDR3 is TGTGCCAGCAGCCAATTACGCTACGAGCAGTACGTC. This codes for CASSQLRYEQYV.

This clonotype was seen at least ten times. This rearrangement joins TRBV4-1 to TRBJ1-1; 7 nucleotides match TRBD1. Germline CDR1 and CDR2: MGHRA and YSYEKL. CDR3 size: 15 residues. The J segment lost 0 bases and the V segment lost 5 bases, leaving 6 bases of the junction unmatched. The CDR3 bases are TGCGCCAGCAGCTCCGTGACAGGGATGAACACTGAAGCTTTCTTT. It yields the protein CASSSVTGMNTEAFF.

The rearrangement links TRBV6-2 or TRBV6-3 to TRBJ2-7, with D unresolved. The CDR3 sequence is 12 residues long. Trimming pared 2 bases from V and 3 bases from J, leaving 5 bases between. The germline V gene has CDR1 MNHEY and CDR2 SVGEGT. CDR3 in amino acids: CASSYEGYEQYV. The CDR3 nucleotides are TGTGCCAGCAGTTACGAAGGCTACGAGCAGTACGTC.

The chain employs TRBV20-1 and TRBJ2-2; D call uncertain. The CDR3 has 13 residues. Per germline, CDR1 DFQATT and CDR2 SNEGSKA (reference sequence). V was cut by 5 bases and J by 5 bases, with 12 bases left in between. The CDR3: CSALTHPTGELFF. DNA of the CDR3: TGCAGTGCTCTAACCCATCCTACCGGGGAGCTGTTTTTT.

This clonotype occurred many times. This chain connects TRBV18 to TRBJ1-2; the D is unclear. Trimming shortened V by 3 bases and J by 0 bases, and 11 bases separated the two germline ends. This CDR3 region has 15 residues. Germline CDR1 KGHSH, CDR2 LQKENI. CDR3 bases: TGTGCCAGCTCACCTGGTAACGGAGCTAACTATGGCTACACCTTC. Protein product: CASSPGNGANYGYTF.

This clonotype was counted between two and nine times. The chain carries TRBV5-1 and TRBJ2-3, with 11 positions matching TRBD2. The CDR3 covers 16 residues. Germline CDR1 and CDR2: SGHRS and YFSETQ. The V gene end was trimmed by 4 bases and the J gene end by 4 bases; junction bases not matched to a gene: 8. Here the CDR3 reads CASSTTVAGGADTQYF. In nucleotides, the CDR3 is TGCGCCAGCAGCACCACAGTAGCGGGGGGGGCAGATACGCAGTATTTT. The full variable domain, rest sourced from reference TRBV5-1 and TRBJ2-3, is KAGVTQTPRYLIKTRGQQVTLSCSPISGHRSVSWYQQTPGQGLQFLFEYFSETQRNKGNFPGRFSGRQFSNSRSEMNVSTLELGDSALYLCASSTTVAGGADTQYFGPGTRLTVL.

This clonotype was seen a few times. The J gene is TRBJ2-2, the V gene TRBV7-6; a possible D gene is TRBD1 (6 bases). Trimming removed 5 bases from V and 0 bases from J, with 19 bases in between. This CDR3 contains 18 residues. In germline, CDR1 is SGHVS, CDR2 FNYEAQ. CDR3 residues: CASSPNPRQEANTGELFF. CDR3 DNA: TGTGCCAGCAGCCCCAACCCCCGACAGGAAGCGAACACCGGGGAGCTGTTTTTT.

This clonotype occurred many times. V gene TRBV7-6 combines with J gene TRBJ2-2, with a tentative D call TRBD1 (6 bases). Trimming took off 3 bases at V and 6 bases at J, with 17 bases between the two ends. CDR1 is SGHVS, CDR2 FNYEAQ, per germline. The CDR3 runs 16 residues. The CDR3 loop reads CASSLGPLQGAGELFF. CDR3 bases: TGTGCCAGCAGCTTGGGGCCCTTACAGGGAGCCGGGGAGCTGTTTTTT. The entire variable domain, with the rest obtained from reference TRBV7-6 and TRBJ2-2, is as follows: GAGVSQSPRYKVTKRGQDVALRCDPISGHVSLYWYRQALGQGPEFLTYFNYEAQQDKSGLPNDRFSAERPEGSISTLTIQRTEQRDSAMYRCASSLGPLQGAGELFFGEGSRLTVL.

This chain connects TRBV7-2 to TRBJ2-7, with D perhaps matching TRBD2 (6 bases). Deletions cut 4 bases from V and 3 bases from J, with 10 bases between. This CDR3 has 13 amino acids. Germline-derived CDR1 and CDR2 are SGHTA and FQGNSA. In DNA form, the CDR3 reads TGTGCCAGCAGCTCGACTAGGGGCTACGAGCAGTACGTC. Its protein product is CASSSTRGYEQYV.

This clonotype was picked up a small number of times. V usage is TRBV12-3 or TRBV12-4 and J usage is TRBJ1-5; 7 nucleotides align to TRBD1. This CDR3 has 16 amino acids. V shed 3 bases, J shed 4 bases, and the junction held 9 bases outside the gene matches. The CDR3 spells CASSLRGPPSNQPQHF. The CDR3 DNA is TGTGCCAGCAGTTTGAGGGGGCCCCCCTCGAATCAGCCCCAGCATTTT.

This clonotype was seen a handful of times. The V and J genes are TRBV12-3 or TRBV12-4 and TRBJ2-7, with a possible D match to TRBD2 (6 bases). This CDR3 region has 13 residues. Trimming removed 5 bases from V and 3 bases from J, with 11 bases in between. CDR3 coding DNA: TGTGCCAGCAGTATTGGACTAAGCTACGAGCAGTACTTC. Its protein is CASSIGLSYEQYF.

This chain connects TRBV2 to TRBJ1-1; the D is unclear. This CDR3 contains 12 residues. Germline CDR1 and CDR2: SNHLY and FYNNEI. The V and J ends lost 8 bases and 5 bases respectively, with 12 bases between them. In DNA form, the CDR3 reads TGTGCCAGCTCAGTCCTCGGAACTGAAGCTTTCTTT. This encodes CASSVLGTEAFF.